Shown below are 5 T cell receptor beta chains from a single sample sequenced in a study. TCRdb re-derived calls from the 5' RACE reads in MiXCR, one entry per CDR3 protein. The sample includes roughly 57,000 distinct CDR3 sequences, about a fifth of them seen just once. The sorted Tregs were CD4+CD25+CD127-/low cells. Material: tumor-infiltrating Tregs sorted from the breast tumor. The receptors come from a female donor with breast cancer.

About this clonotype: Since a much larger clone is just one base distant, this may be a read error. V is TRBV20-1 and J is TRBJ2-1; 7 bases fit TRBD2. CDR1 and CDR2 (germline): DFQATT, SNEGSKA (reference sequence). This CDR3 is built from 14 residues. DNA for the CDR3: TGCAGTGCCCTAGGGAGCGGGATAGACAATGTGCAGTTCTTC. As protein: CSALGSGIDNVQFF.

This clonotype was seen more than once but under ten times. The J gene is TRBJ2-7, the V gene TRBV15; D remains ambiguous. CDR1 and CDR2 from the germline V gene are LNHNV and YYDKDF (reference sequence). Trimming stripped 1 base from V and 3 bases from J, with 7 bases between. The CDR3 has 13 amino acids. The DNA of the CDR3 is TGTGCCACCAGCAGAGGGACCAACTACGAGCAGTACTTC. This sequence encodes CATSRGTNYEQYF.

This chain uses TRBV24-1 with TRBJ2-2; TRBD2 is a possible D gene (5 bases). V dropped 5 bases and J dropped 3 bases, with 18 bases sitting between them. There are 17 residues in the CDR3. The germline V gene has CDR1 KGHDR and CDR2 SFDVKD. The CDR3 reads CATSVPLGGRDTGELFF. The CDR3 coding sequence is TGTGCCACCAGTGTTCCCCTTGGAGGAAGAGACACCGGGGAGCTGTTTTTT.

This clonotype was recorded at least ten times. The genes are TRBV20-1 and TRBJ1-2; TRBD1 might be the D (6 bases). The ends were cut back, 6 bases at V and 4 bases at J, with 15 bases in the middle. CDR1 is DFQATT, CDR2 SNEGSKA, per germline (reference sequence). CDR3 length: 13 amino acids. DNA of the CDR3: TGCAGTGCAGTCTATCCAGGGGTCTATGGCTACACCTTC. This encodes CSAVYPGVYGYTF.

The V and J genes are TRBV20-1 and TRBJ2-3; D is ambiguous. V was shortened by 0 bases and J by 2 bases, with 12 bases between the two germline ends. Per the germline V gene, CDR1 is DFQATT and CDR2 is SNEGSKA (reference sequence). This CDR3 is 15 amino acids long. The CDR3, as DNA: TGCAGTGCTAGAGATTCTGGGGTACCCACAGATACGCAGTATTTT. Its protein is CSARDSGVPTDTQYF.